One and the same sample provided the 13 T cell receptor beta chains below, sequenced in a study of T cells after posttransplantation cyclophosphamide. Only in-frame clones appear in the TCRdb table, and some are missing; sequencing was by immunoSEQ multiplex PCR. The sample presents over 15,000 clones, none singletons. A marrow graft followed busulfan-fludarabine conditioning, with cyclophosphamide on days +3 and +4. The specimen comprised PBMCs, sampled after allogeneic stem cell transplant with posttransplant cyclophosphamide. All receptors come from a female patient aged 30 to 40 who received an allogeneic stem cell transplant from a related donor, was CMV-positive, and had no GVHD. Part of the T cell pool may stem from the graft donor.

Many counts were recorded for this clone. The chain uses TRBV4-2 and TRBJ1-1; D uncertain. In germline, CDR1 is LGHNA, CDR2 YNFKEQ. This CDR3 region has 14 residues. Trimming took 1 base from V and 0 from J, leaving 6 bases between them. The CDR3 reads CASSQAPMNTEAFF. CDR3 in DNA: TGTGCCAGCAGCCAAGCCCCAATGAACACTGAAGCTTTCTTT.

This clone was seen repeatedly, ten times or more. The chain is built from TRBV15 and TRBJ2-2; D possibly corresponds to TRBD1 (6 bases). The CDR3 is 16 residues long. CDR1 LNHNV and CDR2 YYDKDF come from the germline V gene (reference sequence). The V end lost 4 bases, the J end lost 6 bases, and 18 bases lay between the germline ends. CDR3 region: CATSTHKGVGSGELFF. CDR3 nucleotides: TGTGCCACCAGCACCCATAAGGGGGTCGGGTCCGGGGAGCTGTTTTTT.

This clone appeared many times. The genes are TRBV6-5 and TRBJ2-1, with D possibly matching TRBD1 (5 bases). From germline, CDR1 is MNHEY and CDR2 SVGAGI. V dropped 0 bases and J dropped 8 bases, with 17 bases sitting between them. The CDR3 has 16 amino acids. The CDR3 here is CASSYSISDSFHEQFF. CDR3 coding DNA: TGTGCCAGCAGTTACTCGATTTCCGACAGTTTTCATGAGCAGTTCTTC.

This clone occurred many times. The CDR3 sequence: CASSLGSGTGVYEQYF. The CDR3 nucleotides read TGTGCCAGCAGCTTGGGATCCGGGACAGGGGTCTACGAGCAGTACTTC. The chain employs TRBV5-4 and TRBJ2-7; TRBD1 agrees at 10 bases. With V trimmed by 0 bases and J by 3 bases, 6 bases remained unmatched. Germline CDR1 SGHNT, CDR2 YYREEE (reference sequence). This CDR3 has 16 residues.

This clone occurred many times. The chain combines TRBV27 with TRBJ2-2; 9 nucleotides agree with TRBD1. V shed 7 bases, J shed 6 bases, and the junction held 9 bases outside the gene matches. Germline V gene sequence: CDR1 MNHEY, CDR2 SMNVEV (reference sequence). The CDR3 contains 15 residues. The CDR3 coding sequence is TGTGCCAGCACACCCGGGACAGGGAGATCCGGGGAGCTGTTTTTT. Its protein is CASTPGTGRSGELFF.

This clone was recorded at least ten times. The CDR3 DNA reads TGTGCCTGGTGCCGGACAATAGGAGATACGCAGTATTTT. It specifies CAWCRTIGDTQYF. The chain uses TRBV30 and TRBJ2-3, with D possibly being TRBD1 (5 bases). This CDR3 contains 13 residues. Between the trimmed V and J ends, which lost 5 bases and 5 bases, there was a span of 14 bases. Germline assignment: CDR1 GTSNPN and CDR2 SVGIG (reference sequence).

This clone was seen ten or more times. This chain links TRBV7-2 with TRBJ2-5, with D possibly TRBD1 on 6 matching bases. V lost 5 bases, J lost 5 bases, and 18 bases lay in between. CDR3 size: 15 residues. Germline assignment: CDR1 SGHTA and CDR2 FQGNSA. CDR3 in DNA: TGTGCCAGCAGCGGCTACAGGGTTCGTCACGAGACCCAGTACTTC. Translation: CASSGYRVRHETQYF.

This clone was seen at least ten times. The chain carries TRBV27 and TRBJ1-5, with 8 positions matching TRBD1. This CDR3 is 14 amino acids long. Germline V CDR1 and CDR2: MNHEY, SMNVEV (reference sequence). Trimming cost V 5 bases and J 2 bases; bases outside gene matches: 2. The CDR3 sequence is CASSGQGGNQPQHF. The CDR3 DNA follows: TGTGCCAGCAGTGGACAGGGAGGCAATCAGCCCCAGCATTTT.

This clone was observed at least ten times. The chain is built from TRBV7-9 and TRBJ1-2; 7 positions match TRBD1. The V gene end was trimmed by 5 bases and the J gene end by 3 bases; junction bases not matched to a gene: 3. This CDR3 comprises 13 residues. Germline assignment: CDR1 SEHNR and CDR2 FQNEAQ (reference sequence). Here the CDR3 reads CASSPGQHYGYTF. The DNA of the CDR3 is TGTGCCAGCAGCCCGGGACAGCACTATGGCTACACCTTC.

Many counts were recorded for this clone. The CDR3 coding sequence is TGTGCCAGTAGTACCAGGGACATGGGATCCTACGAGCAGTACTTC. This encodes CASSTRDMGSYEQYF. This sequence joins TRBV19 and TRBJ2-7; a weak D match, TRBD1 (6 bases). V lost 4 bases and J 1 base, leaving 14 bases between the germline ends. The CDR3 length is 15 residues. Per the germline V gene, CDR1 is LNHDA and CDR2 is SQIVND (reference sequence). The full variable domain, with the rest looked up from reference TRBV19 and TRBJ2-7, is DGGITQSPKYLFRKEGQNVTLSCEQNLNHDAMYWYRQDPGQGLRLIYYSQIVNDFQKGDIAEGYSVSREKKESFPLTVTSAQKNPTAFYLCASSTRDMGSYEQYFGPGTRLTVT.

This clone was counted many times. This sequence joins TRBV6-4 and TRBJ2-1; maybe TRBD2 (5 bases). CDR3 length: 15 residues. V lost 4 bases, J lost 8 bases, and 18 bases lay in between. From germline, CDR1 is MRHNA and CDR2 SNTAGT. The CDR3 DNA reads as TGTGCCAGCAGTGCGGGCAGCGCATTCGGGGATGAGCAGTTCTTC. It is translated as CASSAGSAFGDEQFF.

The chain combines TRBV15 with TRBJ1-6, with unresolved D. The V gene's germline CDR1 is LNHNV and CDR2 YYDKDF (reference sequence). V was cut by 0 bases and J by 9 bases, with 6 bases left in between. The length of the CDR3 is 13 residues. The CDR3 here is CATSRDPGSPLHF. For the CDR3, the DNA is TGTGCCACCAGCAGAGATCCGGGTTCACCCCTCCACTTT.

This clone was counted many times. The gene calls are TRBV5-4 and TRBJ1-1; D may be TRBD1 (5 bases). The germline V gene encodes CDR1 SGHNT and CDR2 YYREEE (reference sequence). V was cut by 6 bases and J by 1 base, with 13 bases left in between. This CDR3 has 14 amino acids. The CDR3 sequence is CASIRTSGNTEAFF. CDR3 DNA: TGTGCCAGCATCCGGACATCTGGGAACACTGAAGCTTTCTTT.